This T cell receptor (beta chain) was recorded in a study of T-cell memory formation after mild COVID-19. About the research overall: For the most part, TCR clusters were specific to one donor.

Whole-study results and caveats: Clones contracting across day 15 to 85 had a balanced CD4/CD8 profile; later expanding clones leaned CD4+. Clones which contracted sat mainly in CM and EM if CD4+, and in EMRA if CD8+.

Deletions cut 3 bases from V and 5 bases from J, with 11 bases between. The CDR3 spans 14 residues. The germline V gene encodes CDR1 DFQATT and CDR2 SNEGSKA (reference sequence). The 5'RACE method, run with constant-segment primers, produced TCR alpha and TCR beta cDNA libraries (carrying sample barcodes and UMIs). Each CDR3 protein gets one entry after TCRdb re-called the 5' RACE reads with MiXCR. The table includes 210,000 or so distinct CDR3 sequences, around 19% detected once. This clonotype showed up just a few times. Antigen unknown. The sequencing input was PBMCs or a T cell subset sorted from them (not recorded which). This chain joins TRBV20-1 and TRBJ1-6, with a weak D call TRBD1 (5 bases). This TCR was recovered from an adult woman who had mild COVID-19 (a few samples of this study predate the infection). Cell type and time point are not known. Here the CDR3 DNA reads TGCAGTGCTAGGGCCGGGACGAATAATTCACCCCTCCACTTT. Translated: CSARAGTNNSPLHF.